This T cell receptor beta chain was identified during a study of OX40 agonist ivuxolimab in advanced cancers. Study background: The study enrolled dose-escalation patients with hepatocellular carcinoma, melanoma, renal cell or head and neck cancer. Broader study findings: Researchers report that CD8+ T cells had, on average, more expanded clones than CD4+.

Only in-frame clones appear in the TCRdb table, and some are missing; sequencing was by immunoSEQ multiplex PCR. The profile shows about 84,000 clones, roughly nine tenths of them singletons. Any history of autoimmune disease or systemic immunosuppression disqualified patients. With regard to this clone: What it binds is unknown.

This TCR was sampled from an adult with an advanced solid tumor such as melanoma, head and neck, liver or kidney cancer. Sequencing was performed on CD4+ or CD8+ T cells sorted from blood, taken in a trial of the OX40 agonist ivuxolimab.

The chain's CDR3 is CASSLAGYGYTF. As DNA, the CDR3 is TGTGCCAGCAGCTTAGCCGGCTATGGCTACACCTTC. V usage is TRBV11-2 and J usage is TRBJ1-2; no firm D call. CDR3 length equals 12 residues. V lost 1 base to trimming and J lost 4 bases, with 4 bases between them. Germline V gene sequence: CDR1 SGHAT, CDR2 FQNNGV.